The next 2 T cell receptor beta chains were all read from a single sample in a study of human T cells and chemical hapten exposure. This sample's time point: healthy volunteer bleed at 6 weeks. RNA extraction used unfractionated whole blood as the source of total RNA. TCRdb passed the RACE reads through MiXCR, listing each CDR3 protein once. The table lists about 79,000 distinct CDR3 sequences, 7% to 9% of them singletons. Sequenced: whole blood. All receptors come from a male donor in good health. Some clones in this sample may be carry-over from other donors' samples.

There are a few counts of this clonotype. The genes are TRBV29-1 and TRBJ2-2; 7 nucleotides match TRBD1. This CDR3 region has 14 residues. The V segment lost 5 bases and the J segment 5 bases; nucleotides outside the gene matches: 8. Per the germline V gene, CDR1 is SQVTM and CDR2 is ANQGSEA. CDR3 nucleotide sequence: TGCAGCGTTCCGGGACAGTTCTTAACCGGGGAGCTGTTTTTT. As protein: CSVPGQFLTGELFF.

The CDR3: CASSDWDRGLRLYEQYF. CDR3 bases: TGTGCCAGCAGTGATTGGGACAGGGGGCTGCGACTGTACGAGCAGTACTTC. This chain links TRBV6-1 with TRBJ2-7, with 12 bases fitting TRBD1. The CDR3 spans 17 residues. Germline trimming cut 3 bases from V and 4 bases from J; bases unmatched to any gene: 10. Germline CDR1 and CDR2: MNHNS and SASEGT.